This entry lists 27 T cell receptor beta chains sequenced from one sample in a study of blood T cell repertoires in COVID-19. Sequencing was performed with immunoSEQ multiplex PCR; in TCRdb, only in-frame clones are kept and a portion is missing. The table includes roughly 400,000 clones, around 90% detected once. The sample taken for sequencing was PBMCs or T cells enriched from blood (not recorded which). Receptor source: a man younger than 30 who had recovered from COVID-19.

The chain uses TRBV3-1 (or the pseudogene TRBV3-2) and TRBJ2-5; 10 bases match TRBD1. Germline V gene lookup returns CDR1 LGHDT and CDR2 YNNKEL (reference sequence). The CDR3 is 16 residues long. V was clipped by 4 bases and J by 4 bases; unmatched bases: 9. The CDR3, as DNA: TGTGCCAGCAGCCCCTACCAGGGACAGGGGATAGAGACCCAGTACTTC. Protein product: CASSPYQGQGIETQYF.

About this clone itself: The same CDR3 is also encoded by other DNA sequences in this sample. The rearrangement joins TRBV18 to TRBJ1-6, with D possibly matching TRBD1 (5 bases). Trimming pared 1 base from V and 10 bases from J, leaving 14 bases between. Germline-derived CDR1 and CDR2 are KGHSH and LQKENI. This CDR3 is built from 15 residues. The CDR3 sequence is CASSPQLGEGSPLHF. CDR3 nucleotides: TGTGCCAGCTCACCACAGTTGGGGGAGGGATCACCCCTCCACTTT.

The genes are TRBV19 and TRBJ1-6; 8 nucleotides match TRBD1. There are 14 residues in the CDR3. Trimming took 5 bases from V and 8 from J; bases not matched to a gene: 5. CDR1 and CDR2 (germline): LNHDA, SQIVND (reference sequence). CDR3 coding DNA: TGTGCCAGTAGTTCGGACAGGGTGGATTCACCCCTCCACTTT. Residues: CASSSDRVDSPLHF.

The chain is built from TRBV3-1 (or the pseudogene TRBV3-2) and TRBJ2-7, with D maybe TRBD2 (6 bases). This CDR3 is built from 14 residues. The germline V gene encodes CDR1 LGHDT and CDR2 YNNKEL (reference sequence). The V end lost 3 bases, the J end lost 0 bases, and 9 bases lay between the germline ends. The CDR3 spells CASSQGGNSYEQYF. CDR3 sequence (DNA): TGTGCCAGCAGCCAGGGCGGGAACTCCTACGAGCAGTACTTC.

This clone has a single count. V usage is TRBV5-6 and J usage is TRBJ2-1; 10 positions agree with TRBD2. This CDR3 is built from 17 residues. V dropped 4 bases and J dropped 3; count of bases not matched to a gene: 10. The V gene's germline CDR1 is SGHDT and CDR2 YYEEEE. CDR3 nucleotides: TGTGCCAGCAGCCCCCCCGGGACTAGCGCTTTCTACAATGAGCAGTTCTTC. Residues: CASSPPGTSAFYNEQFF.

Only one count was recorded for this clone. The CDR3 DNA sequence: TGCGCCAGCAGGACTTCGGGGATGAACACTGAAGCTTTCTTT. The encoded protein is CASRTSGMNTEAFF. This sequence joins TRBV5-1 and TRBJ1-1; no firm D call. The CDR3 is 14 amino acids. Per the germline V gene, CDR1 is SGHRS and CDR2 is YFSETQ. The V end was cut by 5 bases, the J end by 0 bases, with 11 bases between. The full variable domain, completed using reference TRBV5-1 and TRBJ1-1, is KAGVTQTPRYLIKTRGQQVTLSCSPISGHRSVSWYQQTPGQGLQFLFEYFSETQRNKGNFPGRFSGRQFSNSRSEMNVSTLELGDSALYLCASRTSGMNTEAFFGQGTRLTVV.

The CDR3 coding sequence is TGTGCCAGCACTCCGGGTGGCAATCAGCCCCAGCATTTT. It codes for CASTPGGNQPQHF. This chain uses TRBV28 with TRBJ1-5; D is undetermined. In germline, CDR1 is MDHEN, CDR2 SYDVKM. The germline V and J ends were trimmed by 7 bases and 2 bases, with 9 bases remaining between them. CDR3 size: 13 residues.

The CDR3, as DNA: TGCGCCAGCCAAAAGGGGGACAGGGATGGAAACACCATATATTTT. It encodes CASQKGDRDGNTIYF. The V call is TRBV5-1, the J call TRBJ1-3, with 9 bases that match TRBD1. V lost 7 bases, J lost 3 bases, and 8 bases stayed unmatched. Germline V gives CDR1 SGHRS, CDR2 YFSETQ. CDR3 length equals 15 residues. Using reference TRBV5-1 and TRBJ1-3 for the parts outside the CDR3, the full variable domain is KAGVTQTPRYLIKTRGQQVTLSCSPISGHRSVSWYQQTPGQGLQFLFEYFSETQRNKGNFPGRFSGRQFSNSRSEMNVSTLELGDSALYLCASQKGDRDGNTIYFGEGSWLTVV.

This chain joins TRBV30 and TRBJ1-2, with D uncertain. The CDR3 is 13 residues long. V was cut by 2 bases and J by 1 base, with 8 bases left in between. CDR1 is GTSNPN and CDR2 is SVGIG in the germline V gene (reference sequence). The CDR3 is CAWSPEINYGYTF. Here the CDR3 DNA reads TGTGCCTGGAGTCCAGAAATTAACTATGGCTACACCTTC. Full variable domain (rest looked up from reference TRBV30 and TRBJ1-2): SQTIHQWPATLVQPVGSPLSLECTVEGTSNPNLYWYRQAAGRGLQLLFYSVGIGQISSEVPQNLSASRPQDRQFILSSKKLLLSDSGFYLCAWSPEINYGYTFGSGTRLTVV.

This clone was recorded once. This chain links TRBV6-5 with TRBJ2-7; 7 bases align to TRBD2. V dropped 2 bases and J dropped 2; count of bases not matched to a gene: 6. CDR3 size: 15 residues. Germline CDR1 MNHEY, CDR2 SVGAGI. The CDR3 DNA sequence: TGTGCCAGCAGTTACGGGTGGGGGGGAACCTACGAGCAGTACTTC. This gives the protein CASSYGWGGTYEQYF.

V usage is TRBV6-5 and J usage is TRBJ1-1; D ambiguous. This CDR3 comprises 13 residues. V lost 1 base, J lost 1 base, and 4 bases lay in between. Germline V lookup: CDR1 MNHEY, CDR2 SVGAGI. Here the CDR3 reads CASSYYKNTEAFF. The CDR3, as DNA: TGTGCCAGCAGTTACTATAAGAACACTGAAGCTTTCTTT.

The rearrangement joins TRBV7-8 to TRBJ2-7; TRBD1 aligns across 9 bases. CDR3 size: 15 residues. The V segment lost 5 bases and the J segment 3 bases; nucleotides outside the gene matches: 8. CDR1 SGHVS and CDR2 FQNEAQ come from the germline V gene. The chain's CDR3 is CASSPTGGRDYEQYF. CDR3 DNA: TGTGCCAGCAGCCCCACAGGGGGCAGGGACTACGAGCAGTACTTC. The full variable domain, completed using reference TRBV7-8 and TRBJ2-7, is GAGVSQSPRYKVAKRGQDVALRCDPISGHVSLFWYQQALGQGPEFLTYFQNEAQLDKSGLPSDRFFAERPEGSVSTLKIQRTQQEDSAVYLCASSPTGGRDYEQYFGPGTRLTVT.

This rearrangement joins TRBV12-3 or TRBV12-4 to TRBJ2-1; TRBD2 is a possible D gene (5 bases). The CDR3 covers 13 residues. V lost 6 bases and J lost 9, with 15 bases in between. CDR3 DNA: TGTGCCAGCAGGCCAACTAGGTTTAGTGAGCAGTTCTTC. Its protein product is CASRPTRFSEQFF.

Written as DNA, the CDR3 is TGTGCCAGCAGCTGGGGGACTAGCGGGTACGAGCAGTACTTC. Amino acids: CASSWGTSGYEQYF. V gene TRBV5-6 combines with J gene TRBJ2-7; 12 bases match TRBD2. J gave up 4 bases and V 3 bases, and 2 bases lay outside the gene matches. This CDR3 contains 14 residues. The germline V gene encodes CDR1 SGHDT and CDR2 YYEEEE.

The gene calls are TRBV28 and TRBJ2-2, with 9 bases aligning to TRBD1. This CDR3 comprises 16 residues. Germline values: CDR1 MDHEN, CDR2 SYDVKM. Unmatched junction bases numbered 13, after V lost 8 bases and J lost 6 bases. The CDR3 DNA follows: TGTGCCAGCCAGACGATCGGGACAGGGTCTCCCGGGGAGCTGTTTTTT. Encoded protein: CASQTIGTGSPGELFF.

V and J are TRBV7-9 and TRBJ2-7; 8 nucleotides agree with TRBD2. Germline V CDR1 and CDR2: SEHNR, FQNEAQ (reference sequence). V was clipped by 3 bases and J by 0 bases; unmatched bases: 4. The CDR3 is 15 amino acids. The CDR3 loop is CASSLSLAASYEQYF. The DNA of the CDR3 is TGTGCCAGCAGCTTGTCACTAGCGGCCTCCTACGAGCAGTACTTC.

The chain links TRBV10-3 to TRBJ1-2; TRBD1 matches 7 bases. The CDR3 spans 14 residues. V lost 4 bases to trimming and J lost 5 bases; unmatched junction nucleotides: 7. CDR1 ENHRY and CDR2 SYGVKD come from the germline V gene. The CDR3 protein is CAISAVTGSYGYTF. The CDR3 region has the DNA TGTGCCATCAGTGCCGTGACAGGGTCATATGGCTACACCTTC.

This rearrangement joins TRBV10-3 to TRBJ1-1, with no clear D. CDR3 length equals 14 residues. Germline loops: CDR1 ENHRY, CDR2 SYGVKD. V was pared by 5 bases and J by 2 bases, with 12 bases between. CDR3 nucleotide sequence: TGTGCCATCAGTAAGAGCGTGGAAAACACTGAAGCTTTCTTT. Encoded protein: CAISKSVENTEAFF.

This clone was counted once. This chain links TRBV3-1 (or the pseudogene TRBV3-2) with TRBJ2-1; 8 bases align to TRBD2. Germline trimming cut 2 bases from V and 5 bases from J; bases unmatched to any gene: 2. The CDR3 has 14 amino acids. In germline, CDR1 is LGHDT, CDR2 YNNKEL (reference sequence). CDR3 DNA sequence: TGTGCCAGCAGCCAAACTAGCGGAAACAATGAGCAGTTCTTC. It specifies CASSQTSGNNEQFF.

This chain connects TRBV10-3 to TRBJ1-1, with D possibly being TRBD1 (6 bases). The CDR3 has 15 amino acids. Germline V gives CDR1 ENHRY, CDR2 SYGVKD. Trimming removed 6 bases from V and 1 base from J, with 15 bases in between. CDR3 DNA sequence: TGTGCCATCAGCTTGAACCAGGGGAGGAACACTGAAGCTTTCTTT. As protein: CAISLNQGRNTEAFF.

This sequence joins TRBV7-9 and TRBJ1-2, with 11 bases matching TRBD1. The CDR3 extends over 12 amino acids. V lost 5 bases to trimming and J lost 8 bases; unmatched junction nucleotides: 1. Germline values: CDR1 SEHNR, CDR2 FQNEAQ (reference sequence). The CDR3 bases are TGTGCCAGCAGCGGGACAGGGGGAGGCTACACCTTC. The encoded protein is CASSGTGGGYTF.

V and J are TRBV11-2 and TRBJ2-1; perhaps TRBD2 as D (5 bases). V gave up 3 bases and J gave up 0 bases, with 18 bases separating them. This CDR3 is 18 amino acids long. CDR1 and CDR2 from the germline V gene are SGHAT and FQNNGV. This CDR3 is CASSFRTLPTSSYNEQFF. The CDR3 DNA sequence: TGTGCCAGCAGCTTTAGGACTCTCCCTACTAGCTCCTACAATGAGCAGTTCTTC. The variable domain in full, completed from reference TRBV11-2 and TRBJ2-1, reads EAGVAQSPRYKIIEKRQSVAFWCNPISGHATLYWYQQILGQGPKLLIQFQNNGVVDDSQLPKDRFSAERLKGVDSTLKIQPAKLEDSAVYLCASSFRTLPTSSYNEQFFGPGTRLTVL.

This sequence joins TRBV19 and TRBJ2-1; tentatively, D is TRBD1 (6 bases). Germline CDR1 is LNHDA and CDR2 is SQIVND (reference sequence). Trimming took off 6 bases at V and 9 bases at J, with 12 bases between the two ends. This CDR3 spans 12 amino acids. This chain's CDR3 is CASSNRAGEQFF. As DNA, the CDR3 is TGTGCCAGTAGCAACAGGGCAGGTGAGCAGTTCTTC.

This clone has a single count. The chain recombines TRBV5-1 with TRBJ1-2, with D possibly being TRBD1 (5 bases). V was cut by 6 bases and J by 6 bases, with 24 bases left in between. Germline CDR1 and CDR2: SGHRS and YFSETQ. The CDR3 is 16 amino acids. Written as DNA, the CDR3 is TGCGCCAGCACCCCCCTCGCTGGGGGGGGGAGGAATGGCTACACCTTC. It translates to CASTPLAGGGRNGYTF.

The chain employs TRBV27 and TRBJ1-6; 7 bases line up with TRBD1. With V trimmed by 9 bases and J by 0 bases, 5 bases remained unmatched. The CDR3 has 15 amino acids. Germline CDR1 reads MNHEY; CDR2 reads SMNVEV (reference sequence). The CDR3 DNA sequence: TGTGCCAGTAAAAGGGACAGCTCCTATAATTCACCCCTCCACTTT. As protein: CASKRDSSYNSPLHF.

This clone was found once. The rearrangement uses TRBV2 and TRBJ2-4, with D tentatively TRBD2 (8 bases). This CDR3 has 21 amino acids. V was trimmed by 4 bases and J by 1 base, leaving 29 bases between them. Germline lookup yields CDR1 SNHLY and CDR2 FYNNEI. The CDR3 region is CASSGAFGGGPGGNAKNIQYF. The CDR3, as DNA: TGTGCCAGCAGTGGGGCATTTGGCGGGGGGCCAGGGGGTAATGCCAAAAACATTCAGTACTTC.

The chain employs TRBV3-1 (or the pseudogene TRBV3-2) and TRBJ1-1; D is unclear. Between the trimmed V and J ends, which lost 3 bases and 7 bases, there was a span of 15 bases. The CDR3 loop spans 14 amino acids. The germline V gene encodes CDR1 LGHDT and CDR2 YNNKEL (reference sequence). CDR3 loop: CASSQLDISDEAFF. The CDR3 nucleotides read TGTGCCAGCAGCCAGTTAGACATATCCGATGAAGCTTTCTTT.